This TCR beta chain was identified in a study of OX40 agonist ivuxolimab in advanced cancers. The overall study: Three patients had partial responses: one hepatocellular carcinoma, two cutaneous melanoma. Findings and limits, study-wide: At 0.1 to 3.0 mg/kg, CD4+ and CD8+ blood T cells expanded clonally by week 6. Low normalized T-cell clonal expansion was additionally recorded for some nonresponders.

Sampling times: baseline, cycle 4 day 1, cycle 7 day 1. Data came from immunoSEQ multiplex PCR; TCRdb stores just in-frame clones and leaves some out. The table lists under 8,000 clones, roughly 78% of them singletons. On this clone: The antigen is not known.

V was shortened by 6 bases and J by 2 bases, with 8 bases between the two germline ends. The CDR3 consists of 12 residues. The V gene's germline CDR1 is MDHEN and CDR2 SYDVKM. The sample was CD4+ or CD8+ T cells sorted from blood, taken in a trial of the OX40 agonist ivuxolimab. This receptor was identified in an adult with an advanced solid tumor such as melanoma, head and neck, liver or kidney cancer. The chain carries TRBV28 and TRBJ2-7; no clear D. The DNA for the CDR3 is TGTGCCAGCAGGGGTCTCCCCTACGAGCAGTACTTC. Its translation is CASRGLPYEQYF.